This entry lists 4 T cell receptor beta chains sequenced from one sample in a study of identical twins. Via MiXCR, TCRdb re-called the 5' RACE reads, giving one row per CDR3 protein. Of over 550,000 distinct CDR3 sequences listed, less than 9% are singletons. These data were also reused for a study on yellow fever vaccine responses in identical twins.

The material sequenced was PBMCs. The receptors stem from a woman aged 18 to 35 in good health.

At least ten counts were recorded for this clonotype. The chain couples TRBV4-1 to TRBJ1-1; D not certain. The ends were cut back, 0 bases at V and 3 bases at J, with 8 bases in the middle. This CDR3 is built from 14 residues. Germline loops: CDR1 MGHRA, CDR2 YSYEKL. CDR3 sequence: CASSQDFGHTEAFF. Written as DNA, the CDR3 is TGCGCCAGCAGCCAAGATTTCGGACACACTGAAGCTTTCTTT.

This chain joins TRBV28 and TRBJ2-3; the match to TRBD2 covers 7 bases. Germline V gives CDR1 MDHEN, CDR2 SYDVKM. This CDR3 is built from 16 residues. V was clipped by 6 bases and J by 2 bases; unmatched bases: 11. The CDR3 protein is CASSLPRGSVTDTQYF. The CDR3 DNA is TGTGCCAGCAGCCTACCGCGGGGGTCGGTCACAGATACGCAGTATTTT.

This clonotype was seen more than once but under ten times. Here the CDR3 reads CASSDEMRGGGTRSYEQYF. CDR3 nucleotide sequence: TGTGCCAGCAGTGATGAGATGCGGGGTGGCGGCACGCGCTCCTACGAGCAGTACTTC. The chain carries TRBV3-1 and TRBJ2-7, with a possible D match to TRBD2 (6 bases). Trimming removed 6 bases from V and 0 bases from J, with 27 bases in between. Looked up from germline, CDR1 is LGHDT and CDR2 is YNNKEL (reference sequence). The CDR3 sequence is 19 residues long.

This clonotype was picked up a small number of times. CDR3 sequence reads: CASTPTWSGAYNEQFF. CDR3 bases: TGTGCCAGCACCCCGACGTGGAGCGGGGCTTACAATGAGCAGTTCTTC. The chain uses TRBV6-1 and TRBJ2-1; 7 nucleotides agree with TRBD2. Unmatched junction bases numbered 13, after V lost 7 bases and J lost 4 bases. Germline V lookup: CDR1 MNHNS, CDR2 SASEGT. This CDR3 comprises 16 residues.